This TCR beta chain stems from a study of T-cell memory formation after mild COVID-19. TCR alpha and TCR beta cDNA libraries with sample barcodes and UMIs came from 5'RACE using constant-segment primers. TCRdb used MiXCR to reprocess the 5' RACE reads, holding one entry per CDR3 protein. Here the sample spans 380,000 or so distinct CDR3 sequences, approximately 14% being singletons. Comment on this clonotype: Antigen specificity is unknown.

Overall study results and limits: Several responding clones turned up in pre-infection memory, indicating that cross-reactive memory may have taken part.

Germline loops: CDR1 DFQATT, CDR2 SNEGSKA (reference sequence). This CDR3 is 15 amino acids long. The V and J ends lost 1 base and 2 bases respectively, with 12 bases between them. Sequenced material: PBMCs or a T cell subset sorted from them (not recorded which). The clonotype originates from a man younger than 35 who had mild COVID-19 (a few samples of this study predate the infection). Cell type and time point are not known. This rearrangement joins TRBV20-1 to TRBJ1-5; no clear D. CDR3 DNA: TGCAGTGCTAGAGCGCCGGTGACGGGCAATCAGCCCCAGCATTTT. Translating gives CSARAPVTGNQPQHF.